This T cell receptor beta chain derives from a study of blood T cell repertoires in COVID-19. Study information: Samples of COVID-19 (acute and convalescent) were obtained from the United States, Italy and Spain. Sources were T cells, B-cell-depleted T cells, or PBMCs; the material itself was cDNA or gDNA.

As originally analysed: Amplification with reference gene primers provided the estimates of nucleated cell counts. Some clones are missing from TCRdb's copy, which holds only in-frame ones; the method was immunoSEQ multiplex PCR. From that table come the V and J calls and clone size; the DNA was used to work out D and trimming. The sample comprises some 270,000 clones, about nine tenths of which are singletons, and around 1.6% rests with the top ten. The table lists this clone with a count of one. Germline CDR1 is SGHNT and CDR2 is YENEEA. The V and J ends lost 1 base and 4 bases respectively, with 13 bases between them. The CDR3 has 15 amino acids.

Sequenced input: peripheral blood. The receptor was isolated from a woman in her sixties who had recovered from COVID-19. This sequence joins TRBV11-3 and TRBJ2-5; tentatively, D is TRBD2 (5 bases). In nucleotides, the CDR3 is TGTGCCAGCAGCTTAGGAGGGTATAGTTCAGAGACCCAGTACTTC. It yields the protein CASSLGGYSSETQYF.